This T cell receptor (beta chain) emerged from a study of human T cells and chemical hapten exposure. Points from the study as a whole: Among TCRs, those above 1 in 1000 frequency were unaffected by DPC sensitization.

Unique molecular identifiers were affixed to discrete cDNA molecules within the library. TCRdb re-called the RACE reads with MiXCR, one entry per CDR3 protein. The profile shows under 200,000 distinct CDR3 sequences, 14% of them singletons. About this clonotype itself: No antigen is known for it.

CDR3 length: 14 amino acids. Trimming shortened V by 4 bases and J by 6 bases, and 13 bases separated the two germline ends. Time point specified: patch test 1, 2 weeks after DPC sensitization. Treatment: therapeutic diphenylcyclopropenone sensitization with weekly scalp DPC. Sequences were derived from whole blood, sampled in connection with sensitization to the hapten diphenylcyclopropenone (DPC). This clonotype was obtained from a woman in her thirties with alopecia areata. Some clones in this sample may be carry-over from other donors' samples. The V and J genes are TRBV12-3 or TRBV12-4 and TRBJ1-5; TRBD1 might be the D (5 bases). DNA of the CDR3: TGTGCCAGCAGTTCCCCAGGGAGGGCTCAGCCCCAGCATTTT. This translates into CASSSPGRAQPQHF.